The T cell receptor beta chain described here comes from a study of blood T cell repertoires in COVID-19. Study-level information: Researchers got acute and convalescent COVID-19 samples from the United States, Italy and Spain. From T cells, B-cell-depleted T cells, or PBMCs came the material, which was cDNA or gDNA.

This clone was counted a single time. Authors' methods: Reference gene primer amplification in the assay estimated nucleated cell counts. Only in-frame clones appear in the TCRdb table, and some are missing; sequencing was by immunoSEQ multiplex PCR. From that table come the V and J calls and clone size; the DNA was used to work out D and trimming. Of around 160,000 clones listed, roughly 86% were seen once; the top ten hold under 3%. Germline V lookup: CDR1 KGHSH, CDR2 LQKENI. The CDR3 runs to 14 residues. Trimming at V came to 6 bases and at J to 4 bases, leaving 8 bases not matched to a gene. Sequencing used peripheral blood. The chain carries TRBV18 and TRBJ1-1; TRBD1 matches 7 bases. The source of this sequence is a human donor in a cohort sampled during active COVID-19. The CDR3 sequence: CASSLSPGGTEAFF. CDR3 sequence (DNA): TGTGCCAGCTCCCTTTCCCCAGGGGGCACTGAAGCTTTCTTT.